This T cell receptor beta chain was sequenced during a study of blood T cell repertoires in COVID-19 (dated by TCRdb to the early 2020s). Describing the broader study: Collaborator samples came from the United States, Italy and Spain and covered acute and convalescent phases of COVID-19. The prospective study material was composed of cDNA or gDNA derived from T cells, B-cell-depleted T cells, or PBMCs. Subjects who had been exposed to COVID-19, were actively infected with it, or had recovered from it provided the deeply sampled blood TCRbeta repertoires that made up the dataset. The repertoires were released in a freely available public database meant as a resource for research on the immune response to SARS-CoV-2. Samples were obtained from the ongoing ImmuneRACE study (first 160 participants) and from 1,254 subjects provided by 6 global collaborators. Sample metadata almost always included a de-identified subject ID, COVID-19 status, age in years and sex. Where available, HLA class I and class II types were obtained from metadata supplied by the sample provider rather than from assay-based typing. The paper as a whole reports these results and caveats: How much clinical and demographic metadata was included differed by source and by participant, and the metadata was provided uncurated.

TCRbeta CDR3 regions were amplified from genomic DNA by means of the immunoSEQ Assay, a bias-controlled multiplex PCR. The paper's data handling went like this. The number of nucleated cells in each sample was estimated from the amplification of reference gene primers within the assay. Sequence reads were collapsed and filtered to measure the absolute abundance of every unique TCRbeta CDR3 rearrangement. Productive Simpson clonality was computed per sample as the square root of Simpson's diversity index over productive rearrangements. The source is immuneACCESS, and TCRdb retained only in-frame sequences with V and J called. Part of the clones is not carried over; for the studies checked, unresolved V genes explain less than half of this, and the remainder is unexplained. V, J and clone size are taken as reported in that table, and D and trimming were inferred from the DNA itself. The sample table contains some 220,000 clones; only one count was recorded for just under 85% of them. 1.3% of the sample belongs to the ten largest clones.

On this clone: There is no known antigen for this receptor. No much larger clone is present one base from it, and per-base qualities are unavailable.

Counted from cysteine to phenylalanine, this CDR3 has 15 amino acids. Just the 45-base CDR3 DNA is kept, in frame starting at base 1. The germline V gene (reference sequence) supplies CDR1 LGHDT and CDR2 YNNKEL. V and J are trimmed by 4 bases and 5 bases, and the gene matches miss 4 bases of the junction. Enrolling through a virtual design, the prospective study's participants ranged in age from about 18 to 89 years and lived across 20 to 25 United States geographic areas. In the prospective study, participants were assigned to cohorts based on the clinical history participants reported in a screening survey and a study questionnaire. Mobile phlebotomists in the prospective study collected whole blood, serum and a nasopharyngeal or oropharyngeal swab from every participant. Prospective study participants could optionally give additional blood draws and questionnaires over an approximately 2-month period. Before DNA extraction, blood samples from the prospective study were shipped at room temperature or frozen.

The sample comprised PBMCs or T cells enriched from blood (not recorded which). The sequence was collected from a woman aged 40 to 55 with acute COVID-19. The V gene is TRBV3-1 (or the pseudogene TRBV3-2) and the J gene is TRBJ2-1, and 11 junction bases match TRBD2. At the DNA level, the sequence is TGTGCCAGCAGCCTCTCTAGCGGGAGGCACAATGAGCAGTTCTTC. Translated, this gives CASSLSSGRHNEQFF.